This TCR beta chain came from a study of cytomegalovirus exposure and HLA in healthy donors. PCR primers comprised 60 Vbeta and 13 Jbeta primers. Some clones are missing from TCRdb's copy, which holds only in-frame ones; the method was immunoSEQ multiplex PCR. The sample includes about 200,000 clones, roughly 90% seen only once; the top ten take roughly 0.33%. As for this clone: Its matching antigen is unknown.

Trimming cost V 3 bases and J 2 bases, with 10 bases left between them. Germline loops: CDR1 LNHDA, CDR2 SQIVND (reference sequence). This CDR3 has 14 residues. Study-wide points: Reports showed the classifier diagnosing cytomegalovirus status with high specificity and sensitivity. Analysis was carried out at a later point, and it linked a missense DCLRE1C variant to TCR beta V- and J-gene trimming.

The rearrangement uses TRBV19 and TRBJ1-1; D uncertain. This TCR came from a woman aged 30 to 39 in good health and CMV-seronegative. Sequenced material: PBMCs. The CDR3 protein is CASSIIITNTEAFF. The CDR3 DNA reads TGTGCCAGTAGTATTATTATAACAAACACTGAAGCTTTCTTT.